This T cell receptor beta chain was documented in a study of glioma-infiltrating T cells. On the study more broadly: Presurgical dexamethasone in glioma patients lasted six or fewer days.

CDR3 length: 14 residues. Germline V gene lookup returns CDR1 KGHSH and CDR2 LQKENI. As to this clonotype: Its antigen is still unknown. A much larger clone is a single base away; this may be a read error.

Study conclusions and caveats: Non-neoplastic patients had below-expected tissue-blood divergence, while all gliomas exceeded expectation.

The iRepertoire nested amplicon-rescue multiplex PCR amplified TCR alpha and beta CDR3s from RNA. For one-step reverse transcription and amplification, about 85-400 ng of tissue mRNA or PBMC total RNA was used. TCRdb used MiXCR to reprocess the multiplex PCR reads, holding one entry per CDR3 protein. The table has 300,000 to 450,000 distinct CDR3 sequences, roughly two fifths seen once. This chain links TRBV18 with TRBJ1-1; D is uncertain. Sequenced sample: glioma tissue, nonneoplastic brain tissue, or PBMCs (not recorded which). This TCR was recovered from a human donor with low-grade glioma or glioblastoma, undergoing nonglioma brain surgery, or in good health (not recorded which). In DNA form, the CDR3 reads TGTGCCGGCTCCCAAACTAATGGAAACACTGAAGCTTTCTTT. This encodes CAGSQTNGNTEAFF.